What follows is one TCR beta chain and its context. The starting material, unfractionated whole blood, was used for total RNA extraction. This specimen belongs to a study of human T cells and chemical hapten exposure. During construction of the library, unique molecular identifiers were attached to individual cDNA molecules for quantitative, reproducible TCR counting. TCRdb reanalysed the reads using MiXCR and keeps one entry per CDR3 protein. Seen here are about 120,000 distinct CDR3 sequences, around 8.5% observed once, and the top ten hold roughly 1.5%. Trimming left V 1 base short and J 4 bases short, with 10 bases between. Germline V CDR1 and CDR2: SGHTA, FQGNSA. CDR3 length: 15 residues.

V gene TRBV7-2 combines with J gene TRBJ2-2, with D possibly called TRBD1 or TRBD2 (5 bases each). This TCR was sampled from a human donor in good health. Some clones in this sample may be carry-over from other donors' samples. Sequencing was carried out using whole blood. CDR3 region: CASSLEKGTTGELFF. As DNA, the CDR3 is TGTGCCAGCAGCTTAGAGAAGGGGACCACCGGGGAGCTGTTTTTT.